This T cell receptor (beta chain) was sequenced for a study of T cells after posttransplantation cyclophosphamide. The CDR3 is made up of 15 amino acids. V was clipped by 6 bases and J by 5 bases; unmatched bases: 7. A few counts support this clone. The method was immunoSEQ multiplex PCR; TCRdb's version includes in-frame clones alone and lacks a portion of them. This sample carries 37,000 or so clones, none of them present only once. The clonotype was recovered from a man aged 25-45 years in good health and a related stem cell transplant donor. This rearrangement joins TRBV12-3 or TRBV12-4 to TRBJ2-5; TRBD2 aligns across 12 bases. The specimen sequenced was PBMCs. CDR3 region: CASRLAGGQAETQYF. CDR3 nucleotide sequence: TGTGCCAGCAGGCTAGCGGGGGGGCAAGCGGAGACCCAGTACTTC.